One TCR beta chain is described in this entry. Its antigen is still unknown. V dropped 0 bases and J dropped 2 bases, with 14 bases sitting between them. Per germline, CDR1 MNHEY and CDR2 SVGAGI. The CDR3 is 16 amino acids. This entry is derived from a study of OX40 agonist ivuxolimab in advanced cancers. About the research overall: Patients were infused with ivuxolimab every 2 weeks at 0.01 to 10 mg/kg. Findings and caveats of the study: Expanded peripheral T cell antigen specificity was not determined. Dosing at 0.1 to 3.0 mg/kg was accompanied by clonal expansion of CD4+ and CD8+ blood T cells by week 6.

Using immunoSEQ multiplex PCR, the repertoire was profiled, and TCRdb retains in-frame clones only, with some absent. The sample records under 150,000 clones, around nine tenths being singletons. The gene calls are TRBV6-5 and TRBJ2-7; D perhaps matches TRBD2 (6 bases). This receptor was taken from an adult with an advanced solid tumor such as melanoma, head and neck, liver or kidney cancer. The specimen was CD4+ or CD8+ T cells sorted from blood, collected in a trial of the OX40 agonist ivuxolimab. CDR3 protein: CASSYSPTSNTYEQYF. As DNA, the CDR3 is TGTGCCAGCAGTTACTCCCCCACTAGCAATACCTACGAGCAGTACTTC.